These 23 T cell receptor beta chains share one sample of origin, sequenced in a study of spatial heterogeneity in lung cancer. Stated time point: sample taken at primary tumor resection. MiXCR, applied by TCRdb to the 5' RACE reads, yields one record per CDR3 protein. The top ten hold roughly 14% of the sample, which has over 50,000 distinct CDR3 sequences, roughly 5.9% seen once. Here the sequenced sample was PBMCs, taken at surgery. Source of these receptors: a female donor with early-stage non-small cell lung cancer.

This clonotype has at least ten counts. The V and J genes are TRBV6-6 and TRBJ2-5; 8 bases are shared with TRBD2. CDR3 length equals 15 residues. V lost 6 bases to trimming and J lost 5 bases; unmatched junction nucleotides: 11. In germline, CDR1 is MNHNY, CDR2 SVGAGI (reference sequence). CDR3: CASRDSGTGGETQYF. CDR3 DNA: TGTGCCAGCAGGGATAGCGGGACTGGAGGGGAGACCCAGTACTTC.

On this clonotype itself: A much larger clone sits a single nucleotide away, making a read error possible. The rearrangement joins TRBV2 to TRBJ2-3; 11 positions match TRBD2. The CDR3 runs to 14 residues. Germline CDR1 and CDR2: SNHLY and FYNNEI. The CDR3 nucleotides are TGTGCTCAATCCCCGGGACTAGCGGTCGAGGCGCAGTATTTT. It encodes CAQSPGLAVEAQYF.

This clonotype was detected a few times. The chain combines TRBV30 with TRBJ1-1, with D uncertain. The CDR3 covers 10 residues. V dropped 1 base and J dropped 5 bases, with 2 bases sitting between them. Germline-derived CDR1 and CDR2 are GTSNPN and SVGIG (reference sequence). DNA of the CDR3: TGTGCCTGGAGTGAAACTGAAGCTTTCTTT. This codes for CAWSETEAFF.

The V and J genes are TRBV18 and TRBJ2-1, with D possibly matching TRBD2 (6 bases). CDR1 KGHSH and CDR2 LQKENI come from the germline V gene. V lost 1 base, J lost 3 bases, and 10 bases lay in between. This CDR3 has 15 amino acids. CDR3 DNA sequence: TGTGCCAGCTCACCACAACTAGCCCTCTACAATGAGCAGTTCTTC. Protein product: CASSPQLALYNEQFF.

The chain's CDR3 is CASSFRRGSTDTQYF. The CDR3 nucleotides are TGTGCCAGCAGCTTTCGGCGGGGGAGCACAGATACGCAGTATTTT. V gene TRBV11-3 combines with J gene TRBJ2-3; 7 bases match TRBD2. This CDR3 contains 15 residues. From germline, CDR1 is SGHNT and CDR2 YENEEA. V lost 3 bases and J lost 0; bases outside the gene matches: 3.

This clonotype appeared many times. V and J are TRBV5-1 and TRBJ2-7; 12 nucleotides line up with TRBD2. V lost 4 bases, J lost 4 bases, and 6 bases stayed unmatched. The CDR3 runs 15 residues. Germline CDR1 SGHRS, CDR2 YFSETQ. The CDR3 bases are TGCGCCAGCAGCCCCCGGACTAGCGGGACGTACGAGCAGTACTTC. Its translation is CASSPRTSGTYEQYF. Complete variable domain (other parts from reference TRBV5-1 and TRBJ2-7): KAGVTQTPRYLIKTRGQQVTLSCSPISGHRSVSWYQQTPGQGLQFLFEYFSETQRNKGNFPGRFSGRQFSNSRSEMNVSTLELGDSALYLCASSPRTSGTYEQYFGPGTRLTVT.

This clonotype was found many times. The chain couples TRBV4-2 to TRBJ1-5; D not resolved. The V end lost 1 base, the J end lost 1 base, and 11 bases lay between the germline ends. CDR1 is LGHNA, CDR2 YNFKEQ, per germline. CDR3 size: 16 residues. The CDR3 sequence is CASSQGAVGSNQPQHF. Written as DNA, the CDR3 is TGTGCCAGCAGCCAAGGGGCAGTAGGGAGCAATCAGCCCCAGCATTTT.

This clonotype was observed a few times. This chain uses TRBV5-1 with TRBJ2-3; D is perhaps TRBD1 or TRBD2 (5 bases each). V lost 6 bases, J lost 0 bases, and 8 bases lay in between. The CDR3 covers 13 residues. CDR1 and CDR2 from the germline V gene are SGHRS and YFSETQ. CDR3 sequence (DNA): TGCGCCAGCACGGGACCTAGCACAGATACGCAGTATTTT. Amino acids: CASTGPSTDTQYF.

The sample holds many counts of this clonotype. The rearrangement uses TRBV3-1 and TRBJ1-4, with 7 positions matching TRBD1. The CDR3 consists of 16 residues. Germline V gives CDR1 LGHDT, CDR2 YNNKEL (reference sequence). V lost 4 bases, J lost 3 bases, and 8 bases stayed unmatched. Here the CDR3 DNA reads TGTGCCAGCAGCCCGGCTGAGGGGGCGCCTAATGAAAAACTGTTTTTT. Its translation: CASSPAEGAPNEKLFF.

This clonotype appeared many times. The chain is built from TRBV9 and TRBJ2-6; weak D call: TRBD1 (5 bases). Trimming shortened V by 0 bases and J by 4 bases, and 11 bases separated the two germline ends. The CDR3 consists of 16 residues. Germline V lookup: CDR1 SGDLS, CDR2 YYNGEE. The chain's CDR3 is CASSVVQGKGANVLTF. DNA of the CDR3: TGTGCCAGCAGCGTAGTCCAGGGTAAAGGGGCCAACGTCCTGACTTTC.

The chain is built from TRBV6-5 and TRBJ1-6; 8 bases line up with TRBD1. J was trimmed by 0 bases and V by 0 bases; bases with no gene match: 7. The germline gives CDR1 MNHEY, CDR2 SVGAGI. This CDR3 spans 19 amino acids. The CDR3 DNA reads as TGTGCCAGCAGTTACTCGAGGCCAGGGGGCTCCTCCTATAATTCACCCCTCCACTTT. This codes for CASSYSRPGGSSYNSPLHF.

The chain links TRBV6-2 or TRBV6-3 to TRBJ2-7, with D perhaps matching TRBD1 (6 bases). Between the trimmed V and J ends, which lost 8 bases and 1 base, there was a span of 12 bases. The length of the CDR3 is 13 residues. The germline V gene has CDR1 MNHEY and CDR2 SVGEGT. In nucleotides, the CDR3 is TGTGCCAGCCGACGGGACACTTCCTACGAGCAGTACTTC. Translating gives CASRRDTSYEQYF.

There are many counts of this clonotype. The V call is TRBV12-3 or TRBV12-4, the J call TRBJ2-2; TRBD1 agrees at 9 bases. V lost 1 base, J lost 7 bases, and 4 bases stayed unmatched. The CDR3 length is 15 residues. The CDR3 coding sequence is TGTGCCAGCAGTTTAGGGACAGGGGCAAACGGGGAGCTGTTTTTT. Its protein is CASSLGTGANGELFF.

This clonotype was counted many times. The rearrangement uses TRBV4-2 and TRBJ2-2; the D is unclear. This CDR3 has 15 amino acids. Germline loops: CDR1 LGHNA, CDR2 YNFKEQ. Trimming removed 3 bases at V and 1 base at J, with 9 bases between. The chain's CDR3 is CASSQETLNTGELFF. CDR3 bases: TGTGCCAGCAGCCAGGAGACTCTGAACACCGGGGAGCTGTTTTTT.

This clonotype was recorded at least ten times. The chain uses TRBV10-3 and TRBJ2-5; 7 bases agree with TRBD1. The junction had 4 bases not matched to a gene; V was cut back by 0 bases and J by 0 bases. Germline V CDR1 and CDR2: ENHRY, SYGVKD. This CDR3 has 16 amino acids. This CDR3 reads CAISESIDRDQETQYF. The CDR3 region has the DNA TGTGCCATCAGTGAGTCTATAGACAGGGACCAAGAGACCCAGTACTTC.

A few counts support this clonotype. This sequence joins TRBV28 and TRBJ1-4; D gene ambiguous. This CDR3 is built from 14 residues. V was clipped by 2 bases and J by 4 bases, with 8 bases between them. CDR1 and CDR2 from the germline V gene are MDHEN and SYDVKM. The chain's CDR3 is CASSLPGINEKLFF. The CDR3 bases are TGTGCCAGCAGTTTACCGGGGATTAATGAAAAACTGTTTTTT.

This clonotype was seen ten or more times. The chain couples TRBV28 to TRBJ2-3, with D possibly TRBD1 on 6 matching bases. The CDR3 totals 15 residues. V was trimmed by 7 bases and J by 5 bases, leaving 19 bases between them. Per the germline V gene, CDR1 is MDHEN and CDR2 is SYDVKM. The CDR3: CASILGDTRRDTQYF. Here the CDR3 DNA reads TGTGCCAGCATACTAGGGGACACCCGGCGAGATACGCAGTATTTT. The variable domain in full, with the rest retrieved from reference TRBV28 and TRBJ2-3, is DVKVTQSSRYLVKRTGEKVFLECVQDMDHENMFWYRQDPGLGLRLIYFSYDVKMKEKGDIPEGYSVSREKKERFSLILESASTNQTSMYLCASILGDTRRDTQYFGPGTRLTVL.

This clonotype was counted only a few times. V is TRBV20-1 and J is TRBJ1-5; D call uncertain. Germline V gene lookup returns CDR1 DFQATT and CDR2 SNEGSKA (reference sequence). Trimming removed 6 bases from V and 1 base from J, with 16 bases in between. The CDR3 is 15 residues long. CDR3 DNA sequence: TGCAGTGCCCCGCCAGCGGGTGGGAGCAATCAGCCCCAGCATTTT. Protein product: CSAPPAGGSNQPQHF.

Ten or more counts support this clonotype. This chain uses TRBV5-4 with TRBJ2-6; D possibly matches TRBD1 or TRBD2 (6 bases each). Germline lookup yields CDR1 SGHNT and CDR2 YYREEE (reference sequence). V lost 6 bases and J lost 0, with 19 bases in between. This CDR3 has 18 residues. CDR3 in DNA: TGTGCCAGCAAGGTGGGGGGCGGCCCCTACTCTGGGGCCAACGTCCTGACTTTC. Translating gives CASKVGGGPYSGANVLTF.

This clonotype was detected ten times or more. The rearrangement links TRBV3-1 to TRBJ2-7; 12 positions match TRBD2. The V and J ends lost 1 base and 4 bases, in that order; junction bases with no gene match: 11. This CDR3 is built from 18 residues. In germline, CDR1 is LGHDT, CDR2 YNNKEL (reference sequence). CDR3 amino acids: CASSQVLLAGGRDYEQYF. In DNA form, the CDR3 reads TGTGCCAGCAGCCAAGTGCTTCTAGCGGGAGGGCGAGATTACGAGCAGTACTTC.

This clonotype was counted at least ten times. The chain employs TRBV7-9 and TRBJ1-6; possibly TRBD1 for D (5 bases). The length of the CDR3 is 14 residues. The germline gives CDR1 SEHNR, CDR2 FQNEAQ (reference sequence). V lost 5 bases, J lost 8 bases, and 13 bases lay in between. In DNA form, the CDR3 reads TGTGCCAGCAGCCGGGGACGGCGGGATTCACCCCTCCACTTT. It specifies CASSRGRRDSPLHF.

This clonotype has only a few counts. The gene calls are TRBV19 and TRBJ1-5, with D uncertain. The CDR3 sequence is 12 residues long. V lost 7 bases and J 0 bases, leaving 4 bases between the germline ends. In germline, CDR1 is LNHDA, CDR2 SQIVND (reference sequence). The CDR3 sequence: CASKDSNQPQHF. The CDR3 DNA reads as TGTGCCAGTAAGGATAGCAATCAGCCCCAGCATTTT.

The table lists this clonotype with many counts. The chain links TRBV29-1 to TRBJ2-1, with D possibly TRBD2 on 5 matching bases. The V and J ends lost 5 bases and 9 bases respectively, with 20 bases between them. Germline V CDR1 and CDR2: SQVTM, ANQGSEA. The CDR3 length is 14 residues. Written as DNA, the CDR3 is TGCAGCGTTCAAGGTAGAGGGCGCGGAGGTGAGCAGTTCTTC. This codes for CSVQGRGRGGEQFF.